The rows below give T cell receptor beta chains drawn from one sample of a study of post-analysis software for immune sequencing data. Via MiXCR, TCRdb re-called the PCR reads, giving one row per CDR3 protein. Of around 400,000 distinct CDR3 sequences listed, 30% to 45% are singletons. The specimen was blood. The receptors were sampled from a girl aged 2-10 years with multiple sclerosis. The CDR3 runs from the conserved cysteine through the conserved F or W. The D gene is left open where the match is weak. Size tells how often a clone was seen (once, few, many) or the class of an expanded clone, and some rows leave it out.

clone_size j_call d_call v_call cdr3_aa cdr3_nt
few TRBJ2-3 TRBD2 TRBV7-9 CASSLTSGRFSVDTQYF TGTGCCAGCAGCTTAACTAGCGGGAGATTTTCCGTAGATACGCAGTATTTT
few TRBJ1-1 NA TRBV7-2 CASSSRTVGSEAFF TGTGCCAGCAGCTCCCGGACAGTTGGCTCTGAAGCTTTCTTT
NA TRBJ2-7 TRBD2 TRBV12-3/TRBV12-4 CASSFGGRQTYEQYF TGTGCCAGCAGTTTTGGCGGGAGGCAGACCTACGAGCAGTACTTC
NA TRBJ2-3 TRBD2 TRBV7-6 CASSPRGLSGSTDTQYF TGTGCCAGCAGCCCGAGAGGACTTAGCGGGAGCACAGATACGCAGTATTTT
few TRBJ1-5 TRBD1 TRBV4-1 CASSLYPDRGAGQPQHF TGCGCCAGCAGCCTGTACCCCGACAGGGGAGCGGGGCAGCCCCAGCATTTT
NA TRBJ2-7 TRBD1 TRBV20-1 CSARWQGDSGEQYF TGCAGTGCTAGGTGGCAGGGGGATTCGGGCGAGCAGTACTTC
few TRBJ2-7 TRBD1 TRBV4-1 CASSQQPGQGYEQYF TGCGCCAGCAGCCAACAACCGGGACAGGGCTACGAGCAGTACTTC
once TRBJ2-1 TRBD1 TRBV20-1 CSARAPRDSSFNEQFF TGCAGTGCTAGAGCCCCCCGGGACAGCAGCTTCAATGAGCAGTTCTTC
NA TRBJ1-1 NA TRBV12-3/TRBV12-4 CASSSMDRNTEAFF TGTGCCAGCAGTTCCATGGACAGGAACACTGAAGCTTTCTTT
NA TRBJ2-5 NA TRBV7-6 CASSLWSAGWETQYF TGTGCCAGCAGCTTGTGGTCGGCAGGGTGGGAGACCCAGTACTTC
NA TRBJ2-5 NA TRBV24-1 CATSDSGQHPRTQYF TGTGCCACCAGCGACTCCGGACAGCATCCGAGGACCCAGTACTTC
few TRBJ2-5 NA TRBV18 CASSPPGVQETQYF TGTGCCAGCTCACCACCGGGAGTACAGGAGACCCAGTACTTC
few TRBJ2-3 TRBD2 TRBV7-3 CASSLPSGRGPGTQYF TGTGCCAGCAGCTTACCTAGCGGGAGAGGGCCAGGGACGCAGTATTTT
NA TRBJ2-1 NA TRBV6-2/TRBV6-3 CASSDGRGNYRGNEQFF TGTGCCAGCAGCGATGGAAGGGGAAACTATCGGGGCAATGAGCAGTTCTTC
NA TRBJ2-7 NA TRBV7-2 CASRAYSVKPYEQYF TGTGCCAGCAGAGCCTATAGTGTCAAACCCTACGAGCAGTACTTC
NA TRBJ1-2 NA TRBV28 CASSFSMGVRGYTF TGTGCCAGCAGTTTTTCTATGGGGGTTCGCGGCTACACCTTC
few TRBJ2-4 TRBD1 TRBV20-1 CSASGTEAKNIQYF TGCAGTGCTTCCGGGACAGAGGCCAAAAACATTCAGTACTTC
few TRBJ2-1 TRBD2 TRBV7-2 CASSSISSGPYNEQFF TGTGCCAGCAGTTCCATCTCTAGCGGGCCCTACAATGAGCAGTTCTTC